The clone carrying this T cell receptor beta chain was counted ten times or more. Its antigen is unknown. This sample is part of a study of T cells in Graves' hyperthyroidism and ophthalmopathy. Study summary: Blood was drawn when the patient was first diagnosed and still untreated. Overall study results and limits: Ophthalmopathy was identified by the model a median about six months ahead of onset.

Newly diagnosed hyperthyroidism patients aged 18 to 65 years had disease lasting under 2 months. The PBMCs studied were ones that came from 9 to 10 ml fresh peripheral blood. Amplification targeted TCR beta CDR3 regions from RNA transcripts. The HTBI primer set served for first-round RT-PCR of the TCR CDR3. MiXCR, run by TCRdb on the multiplex PCR reads, gives a single entry per CDR3 protein. Among about 770,000 distinct CDR3 sequences listed, around 20% were seen once. The CDR3 is 17 residues long. The V segment lost 0 bases and the J segment 2 bases; nucleotides outside the gene matches: 7. The germline gives CDR1 LGHDT, CDR2 YNNKEL (reference sequence).

The chain couples TRBV3-1 to TRBJ2-3; 8 bases are a match to TRBD2. The specimen sequenced was blood. This clonotype originated in a woman aged 45 to 65 with Graves' hyperthyroidism that later progressed to Graves' ophthalmopathy. The CDR3 nucleotides are TGTGCCAGCAGCCAAGAAGCAGCGGGGGCCATCACAGATACGCAGTATTTT. Its protein is CASSQEAAGAITDTQYF.